This passage covers 15 T cell receptor beta chains from one sample sequenced in a study of cytomegalovirus exposure and HLA in healthy donors. Method: immunoSEQ multiplex PCR; TCRdb's copy keeps in-frame clones and lacks some. The sample has about 400,000 clones, roughly 89% seen once. Sequencing was carried out using PBMCs. The receptors derive from a woman aged 18-29 years in good health and CMV-seronegative.

J is TRBJ2-7 and V is TRBV19; D is uncertain. This CDR3 has 16 residues. Between the trimmed V and J ends, which lost 5 bases and 2 bases, there was a span of 19 bases. Germline CDR1 reads LNHDA; CDR2 reads SQIVND (reference sequence). CDR3 sequence reads: CASSFGSANSPYEQYF. CDR3 nucleotide sequence: TGTGCCAGTAGTTTCGGCAGCGCCAACTCCCCCTACGAGCAGTACTTC.

The chain combines TRBV7-8 with TRBJ2-7; TRBD1 might be the D (6 bases). The germline V and J ends were trimmed by 6 bases and 2 bases, with 17 bases remaining between them. This CDR3 contains 15 residues. Germline V gene data show CDR1 as SGHVS and CDR2 as FQNEAQ. The CDR3 nucleotides are TGTGCCAGCAGTTTCTCAAAGACAGGAACCTACGAGCAGTACTTC. It translates to CASSFSKTGTYEQYF. The variable domain in full, with the rest retrieved from reference TRBV7-8 and TRBJ2-7, is GAGVSQSPRYKVAKRGQDVALRCDPISGHVSLFWYQQALGQGPEFLTYFQNEAQLDKSGLPSDRFFAERPEGSVSTLKIQRTQQEDSAVYLCASSFSKTGTYEQYFGPGTRLTVT.

The V call is TRBV5-6, the J call TRBJ2-3; 10 nucleotides match TRBD2. The ends lost 4 bases at V and 5 bases at J; junction bases unmatched: 10. The CDR3 sequence is 16 residues long. The germline gives CDR1 SGHDT, CDR2 YYEEEE. The CDR3 reads CASSAERGGVLDTQYF. The CDR3 nucleotides read TGTGCCAGCAGCGCTGAGCGGGGGGGCGTGTTAGATACGCAGTATTTT.

The chain is built from TRBV30 and TRBJ2-7, with 12 bases identical to TRBD1. The CDR3 is 14 amino acids. Germline CDR1 GTSNPN, CDR2 SVGIG (reference sequence). With V trimmed by 8 bases and J by 7 bases, 12 bases remained unmatched. CDR3 bases: TGTGCCCGCTCCACGGGACAGGGGGCGGGAGAGCAGTACTTC. Amino acids: CARSTGQGAGEQYF.

Written as DNA, the CDR3 is TGTGCCAGCAGCCACAGGGGTTACTCTGGAAACACCATATATTTT. Translated: CASSHRGYSGNTIYF. The chain uses TRBV13 and TRBJ1-3, with 7 bases matching TRBD1. Losses at the gene ends were 5 bases for V and 0 bases for J; bases not matched to a gene: 4. Germline-derived CDR1 and CDR2 are PRHDT and FYEKMQ (reference sequence). This CDR3 has 15 residues.

This clone occurred once. The rearrangement joins TRBV19 to TRBJ2-3, with 7 bases fitting TRBD1. This CDR3 has 16 amino acids. Losses at the gene ends were 5 bases for V and 6 bases for J; bases not matched to a gene: 14. The germline CDR1 and CDR2 sequences are LNHDA and SQIVND (reference sequence). The CDR3 sequence: CASSPGKTGFVDTQYF. CDR3 nucleotide sequence: TGTGCCAGTAGTCCCGGCAAGACAGGGTTCGTCGATACGCAGTATTTT. Variable domain in full (rest from reference TRBV19 and TRBJ2-3): DGGITQSPKYLFRKEGQNVTLSCEQNLNHDAMYWYRQDPGQGLRLIYYSQIVNDFQKGDIAEGYSVSREKKESFPLTVTSAQKNPTAFYLCASSPGKTGFVDTQYFGPGTRLTVL.

The V and J genes are TRBV13 and TRBJ2-5, with D maybe TRBD1 (5 bases). V shed 1 base and J shed 1 base, with 10 bases lying between them. Germline V gene lookup returns CDR1 PRHDT and CDR2 FYEKMQ (reference sequence). The CDR3 contains 15 residues. CDR3 DNA sequence: TGTGCCAGCAGCTTAGATCAAGGGGTCCAAGAGACCCAGTACTTC. This gives the protein CASSLDQGVQETQYF.

As DNA, the CDR3 is TGTGCCAGCAGTGAAAGACCCCGGGGGGTAGAGACCCAGTACTTC. Residues: CASSERPRGVETQYF. The chain has TRBV2 and TRBJ2-5; TRBD2 matches at 7 bases. The V segment lost 2 bases and the J segment 4 bases; nucleotides outside the gene matches: 7. The CDR3 runs 15 residues. Per the germline V gene, CDR1 is SNHLY and CDR2 is FYNNEI. Drawing the rest from reference TRBV2 and TRBJ2-5, the complete variable domain is EPEVTQTPSHQVTQMGQEVILRCVPISNHLYFYWYRQILGQKVEFLVSFYNNEISEKSEIFDDQFSVERPDGSNFTLKIRSTKLEDSAMYFCASSERPRGVETQYFGPGTRLLVL.

The V gene is TRBV27, the J gene TRBJ2-2, with D possibly TRBD2 on 6 matching bases. This CDR3 comprises 16 residues. V was pared by 6 bases and J by 0 bases, with 14 bases between. The germline V gene encodes CDR1 MNHEY and CDR2 SMNVEV (reference sequence). CDR3 in DNA: TGTGCCAGCAGGACCCCGGGACTTTCGAACACCGGGGAGCTGTTTTTT. It is translated as CASRTPGLSNTGELFF.

This chain uses TRBV28 with TRBJ2-5; 10 nucleotides align to TRBD2. J was trimmed by 3 bases and V by 6 bases; bases with no gene match: 10. The CDR3 loop spans 16 amino acids. Germline assignment: CDR1 MDHEN and CDR2 SYDVKM. The CDR3 region has the DNA TGTGCCAGCAGCAGGTCTAGCGGGGGAGAGGAAGAGACCCAGTACTTC. This encodes CASSRSSGGEEETQYF.

The chain employs TRBV28 and TRBJ1-4; D may be TRBD1 (6 bases). The V gene's germline CDR1 is MDHEN and CDR2 SYDVKM. V was shortened by 7 bases and J by 0 bases, with 18 bases between the two germline ends. The CDR3 totals 17 residues. The chain's CDR3 is CASTHGGRGATNEKLFF. CDR3 coding DNA: TGTGCCAGCACCCATGGGGGCAGGGGTGCAACTAATGAAAAACTGTTTTTT.

The CDR3 coding sequence is TGTGCCAGCAGCACAGGGGGCCAGGGCTACACCTTC. Translation gives CASSTGGQGYTF. The V gene is TRBV7-9, the J gene TRBJ1-2, with TRBD1 matching 9 bases. From germline, CDR1 is SEHNR and CDR2 FQNEAQ (reference sequence). The V and J ends lost 5 bases and 8 bases, in that order; junction bases with no gene match: 3. The CDR3 is 12 amino acids.

Details on this clone: Other DNA sequences within the sample encode an identical CDR3. The chain combines TRBV27 with TRBJ2-7, with D tentatively TRBD2 (5 bases). The germline CDR1 and CDR2 sequences are MNHEY and SMNVEV (reference sequence). This CDR3 spans 14 amino acids. V lost 0 bases to trimming and J lost 1 base, with 7 bases between them. The CDR3 loop is CASSLSRGSYEQYF. The CDR3 DNA reads as TGTGCCAGCAGTTTATCGAGAGGGTCCTACGAGCAGTACTTC.

This clone came up a few times. The chain links TRBV30 to TRBJ1-6; 8 bases map to TRBD1. The length of the CDR3 is 13 residues. Trimming took 4 bases from V and 10 from J; bases not matched to a gene: 6. Germline assignment: CDR1 GTSNPN and CDR2 SVGIG (reference sequence). The DNA for the CDR3 is TGTGCCTGGAATGGACAGGGAGGATCACCCCTCCACTTT. Protein: CAWNGQGGSPLHF.

The rearrangement links TRBV30 to TRBJ1-4; D is possibly TRBD1 (5 bases). The germline V and J ends were trimmed by 4 bases and 11 bases, with 14 bases remaining between them. Germline values: CDR1 GTSNPN, CDR2 SVGIG (reference sequence). CDR3 length equals 12 residues. The CDR3: CAWNIPKGKLFF. For the CDR3, the DNA is TGTGCCTGGAATATCCCGAAGGGGAAACTGTTTTTT.